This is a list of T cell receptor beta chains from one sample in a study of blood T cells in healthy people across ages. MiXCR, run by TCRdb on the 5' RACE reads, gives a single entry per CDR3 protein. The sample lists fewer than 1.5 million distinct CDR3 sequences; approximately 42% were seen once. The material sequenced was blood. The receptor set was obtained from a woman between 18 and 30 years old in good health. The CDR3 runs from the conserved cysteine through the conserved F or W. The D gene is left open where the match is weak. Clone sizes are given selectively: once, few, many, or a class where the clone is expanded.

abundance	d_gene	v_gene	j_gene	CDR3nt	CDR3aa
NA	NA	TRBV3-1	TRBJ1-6	TGTGCCAGCAGCCAAGAACCCCAGGGCGTCCTCCACTTT	CASSQEPQGVLHF
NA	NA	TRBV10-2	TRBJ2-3	TGCGCCAGCAGTGAGATCACTAGCACAGATACGCAGTATTTT	CASSEITSTDTQYF
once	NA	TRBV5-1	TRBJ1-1	TGCGCCAGCAGCCCCCGGGAGGCAGGAACTGAAGCTTTCTTT	CASSPREAGTEAFF
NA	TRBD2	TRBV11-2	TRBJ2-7	TGTGCCAGCAGCTTCCAGCGGGAGGGGTACGAGCAGTACTTC	CASSFQREGYEQYF
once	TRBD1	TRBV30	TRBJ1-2	TGTGCCTGGAACCTGGACAGGGTTGCTGGCTACACCTTC	CAWNLDRVAGYTF
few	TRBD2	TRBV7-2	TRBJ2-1	TGTGCCAGCAGCCCGGGACTAGCGGGGGGTCCGAGCTCCTACAATGAGCAGTTCTTC	CASSPGLAGGPSSYNEQFF
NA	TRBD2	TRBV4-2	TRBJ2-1	TGTGCCAGCAGCCTAAGCGGGAGTGTCTACAATGAGCAGTTCTTC	CASSLSGSVYNEQFF
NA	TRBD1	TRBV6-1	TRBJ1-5	TGTGCCAGCAGGGTACCGGGACAGGGGACAGTTAATCAGCCCCAGCATTTT	CASRVPGQGTVNQPQHF
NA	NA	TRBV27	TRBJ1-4	TGTGCCCCAGAGCGACAGGAACTGTTTTTT	CAPERQELFF
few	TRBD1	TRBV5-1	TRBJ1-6	TGCGCCAGCAGCCCTACATCCGGGACAGGGGTTTCACCCCTCCACTTT	CASSPTSGTGVSPLHF
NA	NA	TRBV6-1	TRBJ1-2	TGTGCCAGCAGTGAAGCCCGGGACACTAACTATGGCTACACCTTC	CASSEARDTNYGYTF
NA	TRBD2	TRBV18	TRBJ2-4	TGTGCCAGCTCACCTCCTAGCGGGAGGGCCGACATTCAGTACTTC	CASSPPSGRADIQYF
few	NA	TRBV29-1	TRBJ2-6	TGCAGCGTACCAGGACCCAGCTCTGGGGCCAACGTCCTGACTTTC	CSVPGPSSGANVLTF
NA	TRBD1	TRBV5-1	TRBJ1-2	TGCGCCAGCAGTCTGAGACAGGGGCTTGGCTATGGCTACACCTTC	CASSLRQGLGYGYTF
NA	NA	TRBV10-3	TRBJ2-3	TGTGCCATCAGTGAGTCGATTACAGATACGCAGTATTTT	CAISESITDTQYF
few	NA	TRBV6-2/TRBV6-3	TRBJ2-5	TGTGCCAGCCTAGGGCGGGACCTTTGGACCCAGTACTTC	CASLGRDLWTQYF
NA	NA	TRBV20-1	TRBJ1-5	TGCAGTGCTAGCGAGCCCGCACGACCCCAGCATTTT	CSASEPARPQHF
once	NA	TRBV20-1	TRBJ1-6	TGCAGTGCTAGACCACGGAGGGGTTTAAATAATTCACCCCTCCACTTT	CSARPRRGLNNSPLHF
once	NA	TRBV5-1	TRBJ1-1	TGCGTCAGCAGAATTGGGGGCACTGAAGCTTTCTTT	CVSRIGGTEAFF
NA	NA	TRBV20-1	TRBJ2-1	TGCGGTGCTTGCCCAGACTTGAACACGGATGAGCAGTTCTTC	CGACPDLNTDEQFF
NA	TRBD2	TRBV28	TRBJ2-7	TGTGCCAGCAGTTCCTTCGACGGGGCTAGCGGACCCTACGAGCAGTACTTC	CASSSFDGASGPYEQYF
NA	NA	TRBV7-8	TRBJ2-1	TGTGCCAGCAGCTTAGCCAGGGAAACCTACAATGAGCAGTTCTTC	CASSLARETYNEQFF
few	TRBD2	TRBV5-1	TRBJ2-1	TGCGCCAGCAGCTTGAGGAGCGGGGGGGCCTATGAGCAGTTCTTC	CASSLRSGGAYEQFF
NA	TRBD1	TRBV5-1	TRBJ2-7	TGCGCCAGCTCCCGACAGGGGGACAAAAACGTTCAGTACTTC	CASSRQGDKNVQYF
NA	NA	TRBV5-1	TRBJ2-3	TGCGCCAGTCACAGGGCAAGCACAGATACGCAGTATTTT	CASHRASTDTQYF
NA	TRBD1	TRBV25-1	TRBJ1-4	TGTGCCAGCAGTTCTAGGGACAGGGAGAAGGAAAAACTGTTTTTT	CASSSRDREKEKLFF
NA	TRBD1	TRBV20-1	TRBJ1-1	TGCAGTGCTAGCGGGGACAGGGGCTGGACTGAAGCTTTCTTT	CSASGDRGWTEAFF
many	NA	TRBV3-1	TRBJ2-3	TGTGCCAGCAGCCAAGCACGTGATACGCAGTATTTT	CASSQARDTQYF
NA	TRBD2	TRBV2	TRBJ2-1	TGTGCCAGCAGTCTCACTGTAGCGGGAGGGCCCCATGAGCAGTTCTTC	CASSLTVAGGPHEQFF
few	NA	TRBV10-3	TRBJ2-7	TGTGCCATCAGTAGGGACCCCCGACAGTCGGCGTACGAGCAGTACTTC	CAISRDPRQSAYEQYF
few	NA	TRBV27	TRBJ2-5	TGTGCCAGCAGTCCCCTTCGGGTAGGCGAAGAGACCCAGTACTTC	CASSPLRVGEETQYF
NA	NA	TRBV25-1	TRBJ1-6	TGTGCCAGCAGTGGGGCCTATTATTCGACAGGCCCGAGCTCCTATAGTTCACCCCTCCACTTT	CASSGAYYSTGPSSYSSPLHF
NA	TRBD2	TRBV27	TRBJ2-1	TGTGCCAGCATTGGGAGGGCGGGGATTACCTCCTACAATGAGCAGTTCTTC	CASIGRAGITSYNEQFF
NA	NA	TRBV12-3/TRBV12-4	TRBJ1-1	TGTGTCAGCAGTTCTAAACCTTGGAACACTGAAGCTTTCTTT	CVSSSKPWNTEAFF
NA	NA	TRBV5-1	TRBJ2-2	TGCGCCAGCAGCGTCAGGACGAGGAACACCGGGGAGCTGTTTTTT	CASSVRTRNTGELFF
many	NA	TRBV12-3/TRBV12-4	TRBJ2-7	TGTGCCAGCAGTTTACCCGGACGAGGTCTCTACGAGCAGTACTTC	CASSLPGRGLYEQYF
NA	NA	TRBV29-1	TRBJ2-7	TGCAGCGTTCGGAGTGGCACCTACGAGCAGTACTTC	CSVRSGTYEQYF
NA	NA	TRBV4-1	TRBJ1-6	TGCGCCAGCAGCCGATCGGAGGGAACCTCGTATTCACCCCTCCACTTT	CASSRSEGTSYSPLHF
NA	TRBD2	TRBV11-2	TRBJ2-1	TGTGCCAGCAGCCAACCCCATACCGTGTCTAGCGGTAATGGAATCGTCAATGAGCAGTTCTTC	CASSQPHTVSSGNGIVNEQFF
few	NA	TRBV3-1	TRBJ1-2	TGTGCCAGCAGCCAACCCGGGGGCGGAAATGGCTACACCTTC	CASSQPGGGNGYTF
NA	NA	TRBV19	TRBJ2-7	TGTGCCAGTAGCGACGGAGCGGCCAGCTCCTACGAGCAGTACTTC	CASSDGAASSYEQYF
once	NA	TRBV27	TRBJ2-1	TGTGCCAGCAGACTCATTATGGAATACAATGAGCAGTTCTTC	CASRLIMEYNEQFF
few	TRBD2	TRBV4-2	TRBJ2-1	TGTGCCAGCAGCCAAGAAACTAGCGGGAGGAATCCGTTCTTC	CASSQETSGRNPFF
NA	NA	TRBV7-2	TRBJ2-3	TGTGCCAGCAGCCCTAGGCTAGTAGGCACAGATACGCAGTATTTT	CASSPRLVGTDTQYF
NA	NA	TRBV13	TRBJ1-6	TGTGCCAGCAGGGAGTCAGATGCTACACCCCTCCACTTT	CASRESDATPLHF
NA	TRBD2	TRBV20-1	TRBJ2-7	TGCAGTGCTAGAGATGGACTAGAAAGCTACGAGCAGTACTTC	CSARDGLESYEQYF
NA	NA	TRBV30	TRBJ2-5	TGTGCCTGGAACCTCCGGACGCCCCAAGAGACCCAGTACTTC	CAWNLRTPQETQYF
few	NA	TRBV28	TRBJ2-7	TGTGCCAGCAGTTTCCACGCCTCCTACGAGCAGTACTTC	CASSFHASYEQYF
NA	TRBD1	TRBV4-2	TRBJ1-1	TGTGCCAGCAGCCAAGATCAACAGGGGGCTGCTGAAGCTTTCTTT	CASSQDQQGAAEAFF
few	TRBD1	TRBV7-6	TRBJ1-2	TGTGCCAGCAGCTTTCGTTCCGGGACAGGGGTCTATGGCTACACCTTC	CASSFRSGTGVYGYTF
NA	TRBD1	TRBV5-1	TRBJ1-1	TGCGCCAGCAGACTCTTTCAGGGGGCGATGGATACTGAAGCTTTCTTT	CASRLFQGAMDTEAFF
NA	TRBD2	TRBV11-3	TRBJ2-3	TGTGCCATCCCCGGGACTAGCGGGATCTCTAGCACAGATACGCAGTATTTT	CAIPGTSGISSTDTQYF
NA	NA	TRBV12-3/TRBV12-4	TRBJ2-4	TGTGCCAGCACCCTAGCCAAAAACATTCAGTACTTC	CASTLAKNIQYF
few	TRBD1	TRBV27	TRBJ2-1	TGTGCCAGCAGTTCACCAGGGGGCCCCTACAATGAGCAGTTCTTC	CASSSPGGPYNEQFF
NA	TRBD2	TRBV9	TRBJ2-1	TGTGCCAGCAGCGCGCCACCGGGACTAGCGGGAGAGTGGGACATCAATGAGCAGTTCTTC	CASSAPPGLAGEWDINEQFF
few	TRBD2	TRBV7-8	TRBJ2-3	TGTGCCAGCAGCACGGGACTAGCGGGGGGGAAAAGGATCGGCGATACGCAGTATTTT	CASSTGLAGGKRIGDTQYF
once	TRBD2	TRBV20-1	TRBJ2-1	TGCAGTGCGGCGGGGGGTCCGAGCTCCTACAATGAGCAGTTCTTC	CSAAGGPSSYNEQFF
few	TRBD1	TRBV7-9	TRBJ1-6	TGTGCCAGCAGCCTCGGACAGGTTAATTCACCCCTCCACTTT	CASSLGQVNSPLHF